This TCR beta chain stems from a study of T cell changes during pregnancy in multiple sclerosis. Assay used: immunoSEQ multiplex PCR; TCRdb lists only in-frame clones, some missing. The sample includes under 75,000 clones, roughly 92% seen only once; the top ten take less than 3%. Germline V gene sequence: CDR1 MNHNS, CDR2 SASEGT. The CDR3 covers 14 residues. V shed 2 bases, J shed 4 bases, and the junction held 4 bases outside the gene matches. The V call is TRBV6-1, the J call TRBJ1-2; 7 nucleotides line up with TRBD1. The TCR originated in a female donor in good health, enrolled as a control in a pregnancy study. Source: peripheral blood, taken in the third trimester of pregnancy. The CDR3 loop is CASSELNRGYGYTF. CDR3 nucleotide sequence: TGTGCCAGCAGTGAATTGAACAGGGGCTATGGCTACACCTTC.